This T cell receptor (beta chain) was sequenced for a study of CD8 T cells in Susac syndrome. Sequencing of TCR beta was performed on blood CD8+ and CD4+ T cells. RNA was extracted with the RNeasy kit, and a quantity of about 0.5 to 1 ug was reverse transcribed using random hexamers. The amplification used immunoSEQ multiplex PCR on TCR beta CDR3; it spanned 54 Vbeta and 13 Jbeta. TCRdb redid the calling of the immunoSEQ multiplex PCR reads with MiXCR, one entry per CDR3 protein. The profile shows around 150,000 distinct CDR3 sequences, approximately 95% of them singletons. Sequenced sample: CD4+ T cells from PBMCs. The sequence was collected from a human donor with multiple sclerosis.

The CDR3 protein is CASSNLAGGATDTQYF. DNA of the CDR3: TGTGCCAGCAGCAATCTAGCGGGAGGTGCCACAGATACGCAGTATTTT. The V gene is TRBV5-6, the J gene TRBJ2-3, with 11 bases identical to TRBD2. Looked up from germline, CDR1 is SGHDT and CDR2 is YYEEEE. The CDR3 spans 16 residues. The ends lost 4 bases at V and 2 bases at J; junction bases unmatched: 6. The full variable domain, in which reference TRBV5-6 and TRBJ2-3 provide the parts outside the CDR3, is DAGVTQSPTHLIKTRGQQVTLRCSPKSGHDTVSWYQQALGQGPQFIFQYYEEEERQRGNFPDRFSGHQFPNYSSELNVNALLLGDSALYLCASSNLAGGATDTQYFGPGTRLTVL.